This note documents a single TCR beta chain sequence. The protocol was immunoSEQ multiplex PCR, while the TCRdb copy is restricted to in-frame clones and leaves out a portion. Found here are about 92,000 clones, around 77% of them singletons; the top ten hold approximately 25%. The sample is drawn from a study of cytotoxic CD8 clonotypes in ibrutinib-treated CLL. Germline V gene data show CDR1 as LNHDA and CDR2 as SQIVND (reference sequence). The CDR3 has 13 residues. The V end was cut by 4 bases, the J end by 6 bases, with 9 bases between. The J gene is TRBJ1-4, the V gene TRBV19, with unresolved D. This clonotype originated in a human donor with chronic lymphocytic leukemia. The source material was PBMCs, sampled after 24 months of ibrutinib treatment. In DNA form, the CDR3 reads TGTGCCAGTAGTAACCCGGATGATGAAAAACTGTTTTTT. Its translation is CASSNPDDEKLFF.